This section outlines one T cell receptor beta chain sequence together with its context. Its antigen is undetermined. This CDR3 contains 11 residues. Germline assignment: CDR1 SGDLS and CDR2 YYNGEE. V was shortened by 7 bases and J by 5 bases, with 4 bases between the two germline ends. This specimen comes from a study of post-analysis software for immune sequencing data. Study findings and constraints: Four or five TRBV segments, including TRBV5-6, TRBV5-1 and TRBV20-1, were more frequent in patients than controls.

The TCR beta cDNA libraries contained unique molecular identifiers. MiXCR, run by TCRdb on the PCR reads, gives a single entry per CDR3 protein. The profile shows 650,000 to 900,000 distinct CDR3 sequences, under 60% of them singletons. The source of this sequence is a girl between 10 and 17 years old with multiple sclerosis. V and J are TRBV9 and TRBJ2-6, with D uncertain. The sequenced sample consisted of blood. The CDR3 is CASLRANVLTF. The CDR3 bases are TGTGCCAGCCTCCGGGCCAACGTCCTGACTTTC.